This T cell receptor beta chain derives from a study of OX40 agonist ivuxolimab in advanced cancers. Background on the whole study: Ivuxolimab was an agonistic, fully human IgG2 monoclonal antibody directed against OX40 (CD134), a costimulatory receptor. Intravenous ivuxolimab was administered to patients every 2 weeks at six dose levels: 0.01, 0.1, 0.3, 1.5, 3 and 10 mg/kg. Of the roughly 52 dose-escalation patients, hepatocellular carcinoma was present in about 20, melanoma in some 15, renal cell carcinoma in 9 and head and neck cancer in 9. In the dose-escalation cohort, more than 75% of patients were male, and the mean age was approximately 64 years, with a range of roughly 23 to 85. Prior anti-PD-1, anti-PD-L1 or anti-CTLA-4 therapy was permitted, and checkpoint inhibitors had been received by about 37% of dose-escalation patients. Partial responses were achieved by three dose-escalation patients, of whom one had hepatocellular carcinoma and two had cutaneous melanoma. The purpose of peripheral TCRbeta sequencing was to test whether ivuxolimab changed TCR sequence diversity and led to clonal T-cell expansion. The paper reports the monotherapy dose-escalation portion (N of about 52 patients) of the phase I ivuxolimab trial. Study-wide conclusions, independent of this receptor: In partial responders in the 0.1-3.0 mg/kg groups, normalized peripheral clonal expansion was found to be among the lowest, especially among CD8+ T cells. At doses from 0.1 to 3.0 mg/kg, clonal expansion was seen in both CD4+ and CD8+ blood T cells between baseline and week 6. After ivuxolimab, expanded clones were on average more numerous among CD8+ T cells than among CD4+ T cells. Low levels of normalized T-cell clonal expansion were also seen in some patients who did not respond. Antigen specificity was not determined for the clonally expanded peripheral T cells.

Patients with autoimmune disease history or receiving systemic immunosuppression were excluded from the trial. Peripheral blood for TCR sequencing was collected from all dose cohorts at baseline, on cycle 4 day 1, and on cycle 7 day 1. The samples were drawn from a first-in-human, open-label, multicenter phase I dose-escalation trial of ivuxolimab. Adults with locally advanced or metastatic melanoma, renal cell, hepatocellular, or head and neck squamous cell carcinoma were enrolled in the trial. Before TCR sequencing, CD4+ and CD8+ T cells were separately sorted from peripheral blood. Genomic DNA was extracted from sorted cells for sequencing of the TCRbeta CDR3 region. The immunoSEQ Assay was used to sequence the TCRbeta CDR3 regions. Held by TCRdb, this immuneACCESS table contains in-frame sequences only and omits some clones. Under half of the omission traces to an unresolved V gene where checked; the cause of the rest is unknown. The sample records 50,000 to 70,000 clones, roughly 85% of which are singletons. The biggest ten clones account for approximately 0.76% of the sample.

Of note for this clone: Its antigen is currently not known. No much larger clonotype is one base removed from it; base qualities were not supplied.

Clipping removes 2 bases from V and 9 bases from J, with 4 as the unmatched junction base count. CDR1 is given as SGHTA and CDR2 as FQGTGA, both from the germline V gene. The CDR3 has 15 amino acids, counting the end cysteine and phenylalanine. Just CDR3 DNA is preserved here, 45 bases in frame from base 1. The TCR sequence derives from an adult with an advanced solid tumor such as melanoma, head and neck, liver or kidney cancer. The sequences come from CD4+ or CD8+ T cells sorted from blood, collected in a trial of the OX40 agonist ivuxolimab. The rearranged segments are TRBV7-3 and TRBJ2-1, with TRBD2 identical over 13 junction bases. The base sequence is TGTGCCAGCAGCTTAGGACTAGCGGGAGTAGCTGAGCAGTTCTTC. It encodes CASSLGLAGVAEQFF.